These T cell receptor beta chains were read from a single sample in a study of Ad26.COV2.S vaccination and SARS-CoV-2 variants. The table came from immunoSEQ multiplex PCR; TCRdb's copy has only in-frame clones and leaves some out. The data show approximately 480,000 clones, approximately 88% seen once. The sample here was peripheral blood, taken in a trial of Ad26.COV2.S vaccine versus placebo. The receptors were sampled from a person between 18 and 60 years old who received the Ad26.COV2.S COVID-19 vaccine or a placebo. Both conserved end residues are part of each CDR3. D genes are given only for firm matches. Expanded clones get a size class; other rows say once, few or many, or leave the size out.

clone size,D gene,J gene,V gene,CDR3 DNA,CDR3 protein
.,.,TRBJ1-5,TRBV30,TGTGCCTGGAGTGTAGCCAATCAGCCCCAGCATTTT,CAWSVANQPQHF
.,.,TRBJ2-3,TRBV10-1,TGCGCCAACAGACTCACAGATACGCAGTATTTT,CANRLTDTQYF
.,.,TRBJ1-3,TRBV3-1/TRBV3-2,TGTGCCAGCAGCCAAGGTCAAGGAACTGGAAACACCATATATTTT,CASSQGQGTGNTIYF
.,TRBD2,TRBJ2-7,TRBV15,TGTGCCACCAGCAGTCAGAGCGGGAGCTCCTCCTACGAGCAGTACTTC,CATSSQSGSSSYEQYF
.,.,TRBJ2-2,TRBV6-5,TGTGCCAGCAGGAATCTAGGGGGCACCGGGGAGCTGTTTTTT,CASRNLGGTGELFF
.,TRBD1,TRBJ2-7,TRBV6-2/TRBV6-3,TGTGCCAGCAGTTGGACAGGGGGACTCGAGCAGTACTTC,CASSWTGGLEQYF
once,.,TRBJ1-1,TRBV7-2,TGTGCCAGCAGCTTTCTCAGGGTGTCTGAAGCTTTCTTT,CASSFLRVSEAFF
.,TRBD1,TRBJ1-4,TRBV9,TGTGCCAGCAGCGTGAGTGACCGGGACAGGTATGAAAAACTGTTTTTT,CASSVSDRDRYEKLFF
.,.,TRBJ1-2,TRBV12-3/TRBV12-4,TGTGCCAGCAATCCCCTGGGCTATGGCTACACCTTC,CASNPLGYGYTF
once,TRBD2,TRBJ2-1,TRBV5-6,TGTGCCAGCAGCTTTAGGACTAGCGGGAGGGAGAATGAGCAGTTCTTC,CASSFRTSGRENEQFF
.,.,TRBJ1-1,TRBV28,TGTGCCAGCATCCTAGGGGCAGTAACGAACACTGAAGCTTTCTTT,CASILGAVTNTEAFF
.,.,TRBJ1-2,TRBV6-5,TGTGCCAGCAGAGGGAGCAGTGGCTACACCTTC,CASRGSSGYTF
.,TRBD1,TRBJ2-3,TRBV2,TGTGCCAGCAGGATGGACAGGGCGGGTTCAGATACGCAGTATTTT,CASRMDRAGSDTQYF
.,TRBD1,TRBJ1-5,TRBV7-9,TGTGCCAGCAGCTTCACAACAGGGGATGGGGGCAATCAGCCCCAGCATTTT,CASSFTTGDGGNQPQHF
.,.,TRBJ2-3,TRBV27,TGTGCCAGCAGTTTTTTCGGAGCGGCTACGGGCGCAGATACGCAGTATTTT,CASSFFGAATGADTQYF
.,TRBD2,TRBJ2-1,TRBV5-1,TGCGCCAGCAGCTTGGTGGTAGCGGGGGAGCAGTTCTTC,CASSLVVAGEQFF
.,.,TRBJ1-3,TRBV4-1,TGCGCCAGCAGCCTATACCCGGAGGGGGCTGGAAACACCATATATTTT,CASSLYPEGAGNTIYF
.,TRBD1,TRBJ2-3,TRBV6-5,TGTGCCAGCAGTTATCCCGGGACAGGGAACCCAGATACGCAGTATTTT,CASSYPGTGNPDTQYF
once,TRBD2,TRBJ2-1,TRBV7-9,TGTGCCAGCAGCTCCACTCGGACTAGCGAATACAATGAGCAGTTCTTC,CASSSTRTSEYNEQFF
.,TRBD2,TRBJ2-1,TRBV9,TGTGCCAGCAGCGCAAGGGGACTAGCGGCCTCCTACAATGAGCAGTTCTTC,CASSARGLAASYNEQFF
.,TRBD1,TRBJ1-2,TRBV5-1,TGCGCCAGCAGCCCAGGACAGGGAGCTAACTATGGCTACACCTTC,CASSPGQGANYGYTF
.,TRBD1,TRBJ1-4,TRBV24-1,TGTGCCACCAGTGACGCGACAGGGGTAAATGAAAAACTGTTTTTT,CATSDATGVNEKLFF
.,TRBD1,TRBJ1-6,TRBV6-5,TGTGCCAGCAGTTCCCGGACAGGCTCGAATTCACCCCTCCACTTT,CASSSRTGSNSPLHF
.,.,TRBJ1-4,TRBV19,TGTGCCAGTAAGGCTCAGGCAACTAATGAAAAACTGTTTTTT,CASKAQATNEKLFF
.,.,TRBJ2-1,TRBV5-1,TGCGCCAGCAGCTCAGGACTTGGTTTAACCTACAATGAGCAGTTCTTC,CASSSGLGLTYNEQFF
.,.,TRBJ1-1,TRBV29-1,TGCAGCGTTCGTCGGGACACTGAAGCTTTCTTT,CSVRRDTEAFF
.,TRBD1,TRBJ2-6,TRBV19,TGTGCCAGTAGTCTCGACAGGGGCCACACCAACGTCCTGACTTTC,CASSLDRGHTNVLTF
.,.,TRBJ1-5,TRBV30,TGTGCCTGGAGTGTACTCAGGGCGAATCAGCCCCAGCATTTT,CAWSVLRANQPQHF
.,.,TRBJ1-1,TRBV13,TGTGCCAGCAGCTTAGGTGACAGGAAGGGAGCTTTCTTT,CASSLGDRKGAFF
few,.,TRBJ2-6,TRBV28,TGTGCCAGTTGCAGCTCTGGGGCCAACGTCCTGACTTTC,CASCSSGANVLTF
.,.,TRBJ1-3,TRBV30,TGTGCCTGGAGTATTGGCATCGGACCTGGAAACACCATATATTTT,CAWSIGIGPGNTIYF
.,.,TRBJ1-5,TRBV5-4,TGTGCCAGCAGCTTCGATAGCAATCAGCCCCAGCATTTT,CASSFDSNQPQHF
.,.,TRBJ2-5,TRBV5-1,TGCGCCAGCAGCCAGGAAGGGTTCGGCGAGACCCAGTACTTC,CASSQEGFGETQYF
.,.,TRBJ2-1,TRBV19,TGTGCCAGTAGTGAGCAGGTGGGGGGAAATGAGCAGTTCTTC,CASSEQVGGNEQFF
.,.,TRBJ2-3,TRBV29-1,TGCAGCGTTGTGGTTCCGGGGGCAGATACGCAGTATTTT,CSVVVPGADTQYF
.,TRBD1,TRBJ2-4,TRBV19,TGTGCCAGTAGATCATCGAGGACAGGCAAAAACATTCAGTACTTC,CASRSSRTGKNIQYF
.,.,TRBJ2-6,TRBV19,TGTGCCAGTAGTCGAGGGGTTGCGGGGGCCAACGTCCTGACTTTC,CASSRGVAGANVLTF
.,.,TRBJ2-7,TRBV2,TGTGCCAGCAGACAGGGTCTAGCGAGAGTATCCTACGAGCAGTACTTC,CASRQGLARVSYEQYF
.,TRBD2,TRBJ2-3,TRBV2,TGTGCCAGCATCGGGCTAGCGGAAGGCACGCAGTATTTT,CASIGLAEGTQYF
.,TRBD2,TRBJ2-3,TRBV3-1/TRBV3-2,TGTGCCAGCAGCCAAGGACTAGCGGGGGGGGCGCAGTATTTT,CASSQGLAGGAQYF
.,TRBD2,TRBJ2-1,TRBV6-5,TGTGCCAGCAGTTACCCCGAGCGGGACCCCTACAATGAGCAGTTCTTC,CASSYPERDPYNEQFF
.,TRBD2,TRBJ2-1,TRBV27,TGTGCCAGCAGTTTGTTGGGACTAGGAATAAACAATGAGCAGTTCTTC,CASSLLGLGINNEQFF
.,.,TRBJ2-3,TRBV15,TGTGCCACCAGCAGAGTTGGAGATACGCAGTATTTT,CATSRVGDTQYF
few,.,TRBJ1-6,TRBV28,TGTGCCAGCAGTTTCTGGGGGGGTAATTCACCCCTCCACTTT,CASSFWGGNSPLHF
.,.,TRBJ1-5,TRBV20-1,TGCAGTGCTAGGGGCAATCAGCCCCAGCATTTT,CSARGNQPQHF
once,.,TRBJ2-7,TRBV9,TGTGCCAGCAGCGTAGGGGGTGGAGGCGAGCAGTACTTC,CASSVGGGGEQYF
few,.,TRBJ1-2,TRBV30,TGTGCCTGGAGTGGTAACCAAAACTATGGCTACACCTTC,CAWSGNQNYGYTF
.,.,TRBJ2-7,TRBV23-1,TGCGCCCCGCCCCCCCCGGGACACGACTTCTACGAGCAGTACTTC,CAPPPPGHDFYEQYF
.,TRBD2,TRBJ2-1,TRBV5-1,TGCGCCAGCAGCTTGGTGGTGGGGTCCCCGGTCGGGGGACTAGCCTTCTTC,CASSLVVGSPVGGLAFF
.,.,TRBJ2-3,TRBV7-6,TGTGCCAGCAGCTCAGGGGCCGATACGCAGTATTTT,CASSSGADTQYF
.,TRBD1,TRBJ1-1,TRBV2,TGTGCCAGCAGTGGGCGACAGGGGAGCACTGAAGCTTTCTTT,CASSGRQGSTEAFF